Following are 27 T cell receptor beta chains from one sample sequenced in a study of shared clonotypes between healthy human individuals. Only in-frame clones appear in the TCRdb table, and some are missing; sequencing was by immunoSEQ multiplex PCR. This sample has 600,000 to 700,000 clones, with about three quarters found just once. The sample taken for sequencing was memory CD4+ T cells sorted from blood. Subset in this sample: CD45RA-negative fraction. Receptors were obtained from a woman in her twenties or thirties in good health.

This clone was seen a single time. CDR3 in DNA: TGTGCCAGCAGTCGGCAGGGCTACAATGAGCAGTTCTTC. Translation: CASSRQGYNEQFF. This chain connects TRBV11-3 to TRBJ2-1; TRBD1 is a possible D gene (5 bases). The ends were cut back, 6 bases at V and 3 bases at J, with 9 bases in the middle. Germline V lookup: CDR1 SGHNT, CDR2 YENEEA. The CDR3 spans 13 residues.

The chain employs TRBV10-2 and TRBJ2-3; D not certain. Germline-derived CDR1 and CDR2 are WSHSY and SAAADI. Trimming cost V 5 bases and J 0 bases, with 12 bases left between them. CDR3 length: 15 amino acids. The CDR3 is CASSLRQRSTDTQYF. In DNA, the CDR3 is TGCGCCAGCAGTCTTCGCCAGCGAAGCACAGATACGCAGTATTTT.

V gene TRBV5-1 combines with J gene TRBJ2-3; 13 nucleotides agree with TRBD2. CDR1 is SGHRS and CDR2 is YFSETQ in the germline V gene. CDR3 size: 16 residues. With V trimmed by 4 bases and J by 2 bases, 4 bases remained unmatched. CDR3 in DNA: TGCGCCAGCAGCCCGGGACTAGCGGGAAACACAGATACGCAGTATTTT. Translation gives CASSPGLAGNTDTQYF. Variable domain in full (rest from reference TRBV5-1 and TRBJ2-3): KAGVTQTPRYLIKTRGQQVTLSCSPISGHRSVSWYQQTPGQGLQFLFEYFSETQRNKGNFPGRFSGRQFSNSRSEMNVSTLELGDSALYLCASSPGLAGNTDTQYFGPGTRLTVL.

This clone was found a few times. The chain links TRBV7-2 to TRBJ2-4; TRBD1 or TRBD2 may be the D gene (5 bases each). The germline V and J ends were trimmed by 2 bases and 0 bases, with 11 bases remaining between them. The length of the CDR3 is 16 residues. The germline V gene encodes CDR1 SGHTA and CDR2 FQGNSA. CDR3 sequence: CASSLSSGTAKNIQYF. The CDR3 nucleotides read TGTGCCAGCAGCTTAAGCTCCGGGACAGCCAAAAACATTCAGTACTTC. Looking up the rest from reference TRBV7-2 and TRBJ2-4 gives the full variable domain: GAGVSQSPSNKVTEKGKDVELRCDPISGHTALYWYRQSLGQGLEFLIYFQGNSAPDKSGLPSDRFSAERTGGSVSTLTIQRTQQEDSAVYLCASSLSSGTAKNIQYFGAGTRLSVL.

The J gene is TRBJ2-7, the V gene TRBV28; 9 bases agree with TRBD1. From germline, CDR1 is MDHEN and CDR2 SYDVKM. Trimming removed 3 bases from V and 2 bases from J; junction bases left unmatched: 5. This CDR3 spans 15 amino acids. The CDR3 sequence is CASSFWGQGPYEQYF. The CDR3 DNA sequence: TGTGCCAGCAGTTTTTGGGGACAGGGACCCTACGAGCAGTACTTC.

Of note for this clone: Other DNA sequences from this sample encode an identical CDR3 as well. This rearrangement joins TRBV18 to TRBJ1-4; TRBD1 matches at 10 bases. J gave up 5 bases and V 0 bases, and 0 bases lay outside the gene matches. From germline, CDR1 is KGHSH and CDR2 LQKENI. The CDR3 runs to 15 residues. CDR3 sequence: CASSPPGQGNEKLFF. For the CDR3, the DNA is TGTGCCAGCTCACCACCGGGACAGGGGAATGAAAAACTGTTTTTT. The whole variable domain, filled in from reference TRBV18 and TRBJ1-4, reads NAGVMQNPRHLVRRRGQEARLRCSPMKGHSHVYWYRQLPEEGLKFMVYLQKENIIDESGMPKERFSAEFPKEGPSILRIQQVVRGDSAAYFCASSPPGQGNEKLFFGSGTQLSVL.

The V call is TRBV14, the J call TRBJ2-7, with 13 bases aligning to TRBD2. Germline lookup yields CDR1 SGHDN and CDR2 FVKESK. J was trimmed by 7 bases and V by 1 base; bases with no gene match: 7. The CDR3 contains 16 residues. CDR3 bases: TGTGCCAGCAGCCAAGCCGGGACTAGCGGGATTTGGGAGCAGTACTTC. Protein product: CASSQAGTSGIWEQYF.

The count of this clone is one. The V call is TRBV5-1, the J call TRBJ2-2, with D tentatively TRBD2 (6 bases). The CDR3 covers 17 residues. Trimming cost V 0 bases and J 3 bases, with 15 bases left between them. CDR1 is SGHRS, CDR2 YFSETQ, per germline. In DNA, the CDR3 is TGCGCCAGCAGCTTGGGTCCTTACGGGACTGACACCGGGGAGCTGTTTTTT. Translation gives CASSLGPYGTDTGELFF.

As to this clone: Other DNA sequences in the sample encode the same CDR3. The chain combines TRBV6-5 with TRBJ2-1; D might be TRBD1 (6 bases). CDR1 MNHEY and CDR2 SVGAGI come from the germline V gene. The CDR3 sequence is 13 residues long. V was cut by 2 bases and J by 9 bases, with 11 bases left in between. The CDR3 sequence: CASSYEGGSEQFF. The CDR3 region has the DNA TGTGCCAGCAGTTACGAAGGGGGAAGTGAGCAGTTCTTC.

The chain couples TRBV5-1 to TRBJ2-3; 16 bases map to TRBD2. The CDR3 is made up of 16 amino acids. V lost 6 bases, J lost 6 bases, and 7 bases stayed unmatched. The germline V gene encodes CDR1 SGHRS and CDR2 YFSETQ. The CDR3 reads CASTGTSGRVGDTQYF. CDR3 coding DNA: TGCGCCAGCACCGGGACTAGCGGGAGGGTCGGGGATACGCAGTATTTT.

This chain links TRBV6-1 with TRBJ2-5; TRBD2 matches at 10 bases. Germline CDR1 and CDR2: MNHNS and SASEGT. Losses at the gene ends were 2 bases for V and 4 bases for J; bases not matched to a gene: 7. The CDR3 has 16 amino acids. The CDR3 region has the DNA TGTGCCAGCAGTGAACTAGCGGGAGCGGGCGGAGAGACCCAGTACTTC. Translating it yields CASSELAGAGGETQYF.

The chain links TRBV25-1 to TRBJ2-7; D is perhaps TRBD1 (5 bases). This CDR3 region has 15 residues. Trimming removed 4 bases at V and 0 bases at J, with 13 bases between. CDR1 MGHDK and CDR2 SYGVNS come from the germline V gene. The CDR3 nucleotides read TGTGCCAGCAGTGGAAGTACAGGCCTCTCCTACGAGCAGTACTTC. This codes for CASSGSTGLSYEQYF.

CDR3 loop: CSVGQTGNTIYF. CDR3 in DNA: TGCAGCGTGGGTCAAACTGGAAACACCATATATTTT. The chain has TRBV29-1 and TRBJ1-3; no clear D gene. CDR1 and CDR2 (germline): SQVTM, ANQGSEA. Trimming shortened V by 6 bases and J by 2 bases, and 8 bases separated the two germline ends. The CDR3 covers 12 residues.

The CDR3 coding sequence is TGTGCCAGCAGTATACTAGCGGGACCAGATACGCAGTATTTT. This sequence encodes CASSILAGPDTQYF. This rearrangement joins TRBV27 to TRBJ2-3; 10 bases map to TRBD2. From germline, CDR1 is MNHEY and CDR2 SMNVEV (reference sequence). With 5 bases clipped from V and 4 bases from J, the junction kept 3 bases outside the gene matches. The CDR3 is 14 residues long.

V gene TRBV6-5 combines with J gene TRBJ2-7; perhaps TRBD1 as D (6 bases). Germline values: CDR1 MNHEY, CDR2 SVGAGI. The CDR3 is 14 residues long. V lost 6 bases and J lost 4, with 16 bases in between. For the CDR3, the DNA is TGTGCCAGCAGCACAGGGTCACCGAATTACGAGCAGTACTTC. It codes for CASSTGSPNYEQYF.

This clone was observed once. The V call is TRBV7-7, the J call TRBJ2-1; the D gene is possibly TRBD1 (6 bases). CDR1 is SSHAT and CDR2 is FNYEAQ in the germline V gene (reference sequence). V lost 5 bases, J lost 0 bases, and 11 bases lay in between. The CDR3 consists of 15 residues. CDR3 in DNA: TGTGCCAGCAGCGCTACAGGGAGCTCCTACAATGAGCAGTTCTTC. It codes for CASSATGSSYNEQFF.

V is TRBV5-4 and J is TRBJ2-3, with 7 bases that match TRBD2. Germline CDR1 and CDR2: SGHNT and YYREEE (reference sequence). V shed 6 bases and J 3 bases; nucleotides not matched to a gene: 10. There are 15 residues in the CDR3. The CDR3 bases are TGTGCCAGCATTGCGGGACTACCTATTACAGATACGCAGTATTTT. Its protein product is CASIAGLPITDTQYF.

CDR3 residues: CASSFGQSGANVLTF. The CDR3 nucleotides read TGTGCCAGCAGCTTCGGGCAGTCTGGGGCCAACGTCCTGACTTTC. The chain couples TRBV5-4 to TRBJ2-6; D ambiguous. CDR1 and CDR2 (germline): SGHNT, YYREEE (reference sequence). The CDR3 totals 15 residues. Trimming took off 2 bases at V and 1 base at J, with 7 bases between the two ends.

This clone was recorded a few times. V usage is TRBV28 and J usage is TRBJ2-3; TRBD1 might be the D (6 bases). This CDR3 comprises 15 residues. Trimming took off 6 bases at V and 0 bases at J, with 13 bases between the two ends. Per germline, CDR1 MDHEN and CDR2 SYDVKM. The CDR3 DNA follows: TGTGCCAGCAGCCTACAGGGTTTCAGCACAGATACGCAGTATTTT. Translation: CASSLQGFSTDTQYF.

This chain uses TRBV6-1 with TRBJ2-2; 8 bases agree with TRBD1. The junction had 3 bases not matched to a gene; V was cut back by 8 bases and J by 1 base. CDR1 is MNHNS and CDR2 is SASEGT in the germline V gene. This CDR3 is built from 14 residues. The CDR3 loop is CASGQGRNTGELFF. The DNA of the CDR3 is TGTGCCAGCGGACAGGGAAGGAACACCGGGGAGCTGTTTTTT.

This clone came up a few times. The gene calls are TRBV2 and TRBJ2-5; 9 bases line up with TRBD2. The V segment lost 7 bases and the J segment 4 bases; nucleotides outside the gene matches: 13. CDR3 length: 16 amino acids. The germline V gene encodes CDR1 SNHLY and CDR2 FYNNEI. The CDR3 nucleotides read TGTGCCAGCACTCCCACGGGTAGCGGGAGTCGAGAGACCCAGTACTTC. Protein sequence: CASTPTGSGSRETQYF.

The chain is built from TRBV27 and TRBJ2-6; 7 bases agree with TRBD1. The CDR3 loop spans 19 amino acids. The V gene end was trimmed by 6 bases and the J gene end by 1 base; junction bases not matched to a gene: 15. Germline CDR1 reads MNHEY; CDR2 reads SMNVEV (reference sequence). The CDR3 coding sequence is TGTGCCAGCAGCCCGCGCCCGGGACAGTTTCAATCTGGGGCCAACGTCCTGACTTTC. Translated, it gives CASSPRPGQFQSGANVLTF. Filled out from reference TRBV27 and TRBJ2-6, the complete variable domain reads EAQVTQNPRYLITVTGKKLTVTCSQNMNHEYMSWYRQDPGLGLRQIYYSMNVEVTDKGDVPEGYKVSRKEKRNFPLILESPSPNQTSLYFCASSPRPGQFQSGANVLTFGAGSRLTVL.

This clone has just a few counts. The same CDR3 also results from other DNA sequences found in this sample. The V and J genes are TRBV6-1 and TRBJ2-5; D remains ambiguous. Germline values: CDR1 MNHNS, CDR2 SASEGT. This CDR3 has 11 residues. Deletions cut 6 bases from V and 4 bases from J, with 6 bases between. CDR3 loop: CASSPLETQYF. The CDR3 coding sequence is TGTGCCAGCAGCCCCCTAGAGACCCAGTACTTC.

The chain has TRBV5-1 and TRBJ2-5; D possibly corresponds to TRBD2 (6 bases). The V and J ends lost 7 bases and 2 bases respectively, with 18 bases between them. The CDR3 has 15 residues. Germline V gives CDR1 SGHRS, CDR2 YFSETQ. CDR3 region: CASLPMGGSQETQYF. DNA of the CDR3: TGCGCCAGCCTCCCGATGGGGGGATCGCAAGAGACCCAGTACTTC.

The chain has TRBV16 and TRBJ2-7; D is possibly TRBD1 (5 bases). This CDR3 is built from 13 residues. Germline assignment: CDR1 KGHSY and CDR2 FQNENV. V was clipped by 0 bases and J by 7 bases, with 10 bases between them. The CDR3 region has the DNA TGTGCCAGCAGCCAATCAGGGGTAGGGGAGCAGTACTTC. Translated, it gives CASSQSGVGEQYF.

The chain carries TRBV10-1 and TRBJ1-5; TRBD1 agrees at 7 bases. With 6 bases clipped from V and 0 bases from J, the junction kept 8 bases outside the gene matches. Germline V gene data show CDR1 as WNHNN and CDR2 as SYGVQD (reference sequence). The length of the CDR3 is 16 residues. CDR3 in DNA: TGCGCCAGCAGGGACCGACAGGGCTATAGCAATCAGCCCCAGCATTTT. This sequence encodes CASRDRQGYSNQPQHF.

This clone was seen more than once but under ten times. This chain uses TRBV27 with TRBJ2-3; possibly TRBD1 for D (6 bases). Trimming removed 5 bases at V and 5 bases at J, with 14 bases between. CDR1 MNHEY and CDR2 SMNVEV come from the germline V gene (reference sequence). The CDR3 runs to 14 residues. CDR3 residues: CASSPGQEIDTQYF. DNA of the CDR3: TGTGCCAGCAGTCCGGGACAAGAGATAGATACGCAGTATTTT.